These 30 T cell receptor beta chains were all obtained from the same sample, sequenced in a study of blood T cell repertoires in COVID-19. The assay was immunoSEQ multiplex PCR, and TCRdb's table has in-frame clones only and misses some. This sample has over 200,000 clones, with roughly 82% found just once. Material for sequencing was peripheral blood. The origin of the receptors is a man aged 35 to 55 who had recovered from COVID-19.

The rearrangement joins TRBV5-4 to TRBJ2-1, with 9 bases that match TRBD2. This CDR3 comprises 16 residues. Germline V gene data show CDR1 as SGHNT and CDR2 as YYREEE (reference sequence). V lost 2 bases to trimming and J lost 8 bases; unmatched junction nucleotides: 11. CDR3 coding DNA: TGTGCCAGCAGCTTAGAGTCTAGCGGGACTTGGCATGAGCAGTTCTTC. Amino acids: CASSLESSGTWHEQFF. Together with reference TRBV5-4 and TRBJ2-1, the CDR3 gives the full variable domain: ETGVTQSPTHLIKTRGQQVTLRCSSQSGHNTVSWYQQALGQGPQFIFQYYREEENGRGNFPPRFSGLQFPNYSSELNVNALELDDSALYLCASSLESSGTWHEQFFGPGTRLTVL.

The chain uses TRBV2 and TRBJ1-6; D gene unclear. Trimming removed 5 bases from V and 0 bases from J, with 8 bases in between. Germline-derived CDR1 and CDR2 are SNHLY and FYNNEI. The CDR3 sequence is 15 residues long. The CDR3 protein is CASSRDNSYNSPLHF. Written as DNA, the CDR3 is TGTGCCAGCAGTCGCGACAACTCCTATAATTCACCCCTCCACTTT.

The chain carries TRBV2 and TRBJ2-3; D not resolved. The CDR3 runs to 16 residues. Germline CDR1 SNHLY, CDR2 FYNNEI. Trimming pared 3 bases from V and 0 bases from J, leaving 13 bases between. The CDR3: CASSDSQTFSTDTQYF. The CDR3 DNA sequence: TGTGCCAGCAGTGACAGTCAGACATTTAGCACAGATACGCAGTATTTT.

This clone has just a few counts. The genes are TRBV12-3 or TRBV12-4 and TRBJ2-1; D not resolved. This CDR3 spans 11 amino acids. V was pared by 3 bases and J by 10 bases, with 7 bases between. The CDR3 bases are TGTGCCAGCAGTTTGGTGAGGGAGCAGTTCTTC. Translated: CASSLVREQFF.

The sample holds a few counts of this clone. The chain is built from TRBV10-2 and TRBJ1-2, with 9 bases matching TRBD1. CDR1 WSHSY and CDR2 SAAADI come from the germline V gene. The length of the CDR3 is 14 residues. The V gene end was trimmed by 6 bases and the J gene end by 7 bases; junction bases not matched to a gene: 9. CDR3 in DNA: TGCGCCAGCAGCTTAAACCGGGGACAGGGTGGCTACACCTTC. Translation gives CASSLNRGQGGYTF.

The rearrangement uses TRBV27 and TRBJ1-1, with 7 bases aligning to TRBD1. The V gene end was trimmed by 4 bases and the J gene end by 3 bases; junction bases not matched to a gene: 2. CDR3 length equals 13 residues. Looked up from germline, CDR1 is MNHEY and CDR2 is SMNVEV (reference sequence). DNA of the CDR3: TGTGCCAGCAGTTACGACAGGGACACTGAAGCTTTCTTT. This encodes CASSYDRDTEAFF.

This chain connects TRBV7-2 to TRBJ2-2; unclear D gene. Trimming took off 2 bases at V and 1 base at J, with 2 bases between the two ends. Germline V gene lookup returns CDR1 SGHTA and CDR2 FQGNSA. The CDR3 length is 13 residues. The CDR3 is CASSLLNTGELFF. The CDR3 nucleotides read TGTGCCAGCAGCTTACTGAACACCGGGGAGCTGTTTTTT.

The chain uses TRBV10-3 and TRBJ2-1, with 8 positions matching TRBD2. The CDR3 sequence is 16 residues long. Germline assignment: CDR1 ENHRY and CDR2 SYGVKD. Trimming cost V 4 bases and J 7 bases; bases outside gene matches: 12. Written as DNA, the CDR3 is TGTGCCATCAGTGCCTCGGAGCGGGAGAAGGAAAATGAGCAGTTCTTC. This gives the protein CAISASEREKENEQFF.

Ten or more counts support this clone. CDR3 coding DNA: TGTGCCAGCAGCCCAGGGGGGCGACATGTGAACACTGAAGCTTTCTTT. Translating it yields CASSPGGRHVNTEAFF. The chain links TRBV9 to TRBJ1-1; 7 nucleotides line up with TRBD1. CDR3 length equals 16 residues. Germline V lookup: CDR1 SGDLS, CDR2 YYNGEE. J lost 0 bases, V lost 4 bases, and 9 bases had no gene match. The variable domain in full, completed from reference TRBV9 and TRBJ1-1, reads DSGVTQTPKHLITATGQRVTLRCSPRSGDLSVYWYQQSLDQGLQFLIQYYNGEERAKGNILERFSAQQFPDLHSELNLSSLELGDSALYFCASSPGGRHVNTEAFFGQGTRLTVV.

This chain connects TRBV4-3 to TRBJ1-2; 8 bases fit TRBD1. V gave up 5 bases and J gave up 4 bases; unmatched junction bases: 12. This CDR3 is built from 16 residues. Germline-derived CDR1 and CDR2 are LGHNA and YSLEER. The DNA of the CDR3 is TGCGCCAGCAGCGCCGGACAGGGAAGGATGAGCTATGGCTACACCTTC. It translates to CASSAGQGRMSYGYTF.

This rearrangement joins TRBV29-1 to TRBJ2-5; D possibly corresponds to TRBD2 (6 bases). The CDR3 loop spans 13 amino acids. V lost 3 bases and J 4 bases, leaving 12 bases between the germline ends. Germline lookup yields CDR1 SQVTM and CDR2 ANQGSEA. CDR3 residues: CSVEEGWGETQYF. DNA of the CDR3: TGCAGCGTTGAGGAGGGGTGGGGAGAGACCCAGTACTTC.

The rearrangement uses TRBV2 and TRBJ1-5; 8 positions agree with TRBD1. With 6 bases clipped from V and 6 bases from J, the junction kept 10 bases outside the gene matches. The CDR3 consists of 15 residues. Germline V CDR1 and CDR2: SNHLY, FYNNEI. The CDR3 region has the DNA TGTGCCAGCAGCTCCGACAGGGGCGGAGGTCAGCCCCAGCATTTT. Translated: CASSSDRGGGQPQHF.

V gene TRBV27 combines with J gene TRBJ1-2, with D possibly matching TRBD1 (6 bases). Germline lookup yields CDR1 MNHEY and CDR2 SMNVEV (reference sequence). The CDR3 runs 18 residues. Trimming pared 1 base from V and 9 bases from J, leaving 27 bases between. In nucleotides, the CDR3 is TGTGCCAGCAGTTTATTCGTCCGGGGGGGCCTAGCCTCTATCAGCTACACCTTC. Its translation is CASSLFVRGGLASISYTF.

The rearrangement links TRBV6-5 to TRBJ1-4, with 7 bases fitting TRBD1. There are 14 residues in the CDR3. CDR1 is MNHEY, CDR2 SVGAGI, per germline. Losses at the gene ends were 2 bases for V and 8 bases for J; bases not matched to a gene: 5. This CDR3 is CASSYLGRGEKLFF. CDR3 DNA: TGTGCCAGCAGTTACCTGGGCAGGGGGGAAAAACTGTTTTTT.

The chain carries TRBV7-8 and TRBJ1-3, with a tentative D call TRBD1 (6 bases). This CDR3 has 16 residues. The ends were cut back, 4 bases at V and 0 bases at J, with 13 bases in the middle. CDR1 is SGHVS and CDR2 is FQNEAQ in the germline V gene. The CDR3 reads CASSSLDSLSGNTIYF. CDR3 nucleotide sequence: TGTGCCAGCAGCTCCCTGGACAGCCTCTCTGGAAACACCATATATTTT.

The V call is TRBV19, the J call TRBJ1-2; TRBD1 agrees at 9 bases. This CDR3 contains 15 residues. Germline-derived CDR1 and CDR2 are LNHDA and SQIVND (reference sequence). The V and J ends lost 7 bases and 5 bases, in that order; junction bases with no gene match: 11. The CDR3 nucleotides are TGTGCCAGTAATCCACGGGACAGGGAGCTTTATGGCTACACCTTC. This codes for CASNPRDRELYGYTF.

The V and J genes are TRBV25-1 and TRBJ1-2; a weak D match, TRBD1 (6 bases). This CDR3 is 14 amino acids long. Germline V gene lookup returns CDR1 MGHDK and CDR2 SYGVNS. Trimming left V 9 bases short and J 10 bases short, with 24 bases between. CDR3 DNA: TGTGCCAGTGGGGACGGGACACCGAATGAGGACTACACCTTC. Its protein product is CASGDGTPNEDYTF.

The chain uses TRBV7-2 and TRBJ2-3; 12 bases agree with TRBD2. Trimming removed 3 bases from V and 1 base from J; junction bases left unmatched: 8. Germline values: CDR1 SGHTA, CDR2 FQGNSA. The CDR3 is 18 residues long. CDR3 nucleotide sequence: TGTGCCAGCAGCTTTAGGCTAGCGGGGGGGTGGGGCACAGATACGCAGTATTTT. It translates to CASSFRLAGGWGTDTQYF.

V is TRBV27 and J is TRBJ2-7, with a tentative D call TRBD2 (6 bases). CDR3 length equals 12 residues. With 2 bases removed from V and 6 bases from J, the gap between germline ends came to 8 bases. Per germline, CDR1 MNHEY and CDR2 SMNVEV (reference sequence). DNA for the CDR3: TGTGCCAGCAGTTTAAGGGGAGGCGAGCAGTACTTC. It is translated as CASSLRGGEQYF.

The V and J genes are TRBV5-4 and TRBJ1-3; D is ambiguous. The CDR3 totals 14 residues. CDR1 is SGHNT, CDR2 YYREEE, per germline (reference sequence). V lost 5 bases and J lost 0, with 9 bases in between. CDR3 sequence reads: CASSLASSGNTIYF. CDR3 DNA: TGTGCCAGCAGTCTCGCGAGCTCTGGAAACACCATATATTTT. Using reference TRBV5-4 and TRBJ1-3 for the parts outside the CDR3, the full variable domain is ETGVTQSPTHLIKTRGQQVTLRCSSQSGHNTVSWYQQALGQGPQFIFQYYREEENGRGNFPPRFSGLQFPNYSSELNVNALELDDSALYLCASSLASSGNTIYFGEGSWLTVV.

The chain uses TRBV10-3 and TRBJ2-7; 7 nucleotides match TRBD2. The ends lost 6 bases at V and 6 bases at J; junction bases unmatched: 14. Germline-derived CDR1 and CDR2 are ENHRY and SYGVKD. This CDR3 has 15 residues. The CDR3 reads CAISLGVAGDGEQYF. The DNA for the CDR3 is TGTGCCATCAGCCTCGGGGTTGCGGGAGACGGCGAGCAGTACTTC.

This clone has more than one count but fewer than ten. V and J are TRBV7-9 and TRBJ2-7, with TRBD1 matching over 7 bases. The CDR3 runs to 16 residues. Germline loops: CDR1 SEHNR, CDR2 FQNEAQ (reference sequence). Losses at the gene ends were 1 base for V and 4 bases for J; bases not matched to a gene: 10. In DNA form, the CDR3 reads TGTGCCAGCAGCTTAGTGCTGGACAGGAAGCCTTACGAGCAGTACTTC. Amino acid sequence: CASSLVLDRKPYEQYF.

The chain combines TRBV28 with TRBJ2-7; 8 nucleotides agree with TRBD1. The CDR3 has 16 amino acids. Trimming cost V 2 bases and J 5 bases; bases outside gene matches: 11. The germline gives CDR1 MDHEN, CDR2 SYDVKM. CDR3 protein: CASSLQQGAGPHEQYF. The CDR3 nucleotides are TGTGCCAGCAGTTTACAGCAGGGGGCAGGTCCCCACGAGCAGTACTTC.

This clone came up a few times. The sample carries other DNA sequences with the same CDR3. The J gene is TRBJ1-5, the V gene TRBV19, with D possibly being TRBD1 (5 bases). The germline CDR1 and CDR2 sequences are LNHDA and SQIVND (reference sequence). The CDR3 consists of 14 residues. The V and J ends lost 3 bases and 7 bases respectively, with 13 bases between them. CDR3 coding DNA: TGTGCCAGTAGTATCGCTCGGGGGAGGCAGCCCCAGCATTTT. Protein: CASSIARGRQPQHF. The whole variable domain, remainder taken from reference TRBV19 and TRBJ1-5, is DGGITQSPKYLFRKEGQNVTLSCEQNLNHDAMYWYRQDPGQGLRLIYYSQIVNDFQKGDIAEGYSVSREKKESFPLTVTSAQKNPTAFYLCASSIARGRQPQHFGDGTRLSIL.

The chain couples TRBV19 to TRBJ2-2, with 8 bases aligning to TRBD1. Trimming took 5 bases from V and 8 from J; bases not matched to a gene: 7. CDR1 and CDR2 from the germline V gene are LNHDA and SQIVND (reference sequence). The CDR3 covers 14 residues. The CDR3: CASSSGQGVGELFF. The CDR3, as DNA: TGTGCCAGTAGTTCCGGACAGGGCGTGGGGGAGCTGTTTTTT.

The chain is built from TRBV7-9 and TRBJ1-5; tentative D call: TRBD1 (6 bases). CDR1 and CDR2 (germline): SEHNR, FQNEAQ (reference sequence). The V end was cut by 0 bases, the J end by 7 bases, with 16 bases between. This CDR3 has 16 amino acids. This chain's CDR3 is CASSLAGAGKEQPQHF. CDR3 in DNA: TGTGCCAGCAGCTTAGCGGGGGCAGGGAAGGAGCAGCCCCAGCATTTT. Full variable domain (remainder filled in from reference TRBV7-9 and TRBJ1-5): DTGVSQNPRHKITKRGQNVTFRCDPISEHNRLYWYRQTLGQGPEFLTYFQNEAQLEKSRLLSDRFSAERPKGSFSTLEIQRTEQGDSAMYLCASSLAGAGKEQPQHFGDGTRLSIL.

This clone appeared a single time. This sequence joins TRBV28 and TRBJ2-7, with 9 nucleotides matching TRBD2. The junction had 16 bases not matched to a gene; V was cut back by 8 bases and J by 5 bases. This CDR3 is built from 16 residues. CDR1 is MDHEN and CDR2 is SYDVKM in the germline V gene. The CDR3 spells CASGRGRATSENEQYF. The CDR3 DNA reads TGTGCCAGCGGGCGCGGGAGGGCTACGAGTGAGAACGAGCAGTACTTC.

The CDR3 sequence is CVSTGYTGELFF. The CDR3 coding sequence is TGTGTCTCAACGGGGTACACCGGGGAGCTGTTTTTT. The rearrangement joins TRBV30 to TRBJ2-2; the D gene is possibly TRBD2 (5 bases). Germline values: CDR1 GTSNPN, CDR2 SVGIG (reference sequence). The CDR3 has 12 amino acids.

This rearrangement joins TRBV24-1 to TRBJ2-3; 9 positions match TRBD2. The CDR3 runs to 16 residues. V lost 2 bases, J lost 5 bases, and 7 bases stayed unmatched. Germline CDR1 KGHDR, CDR2 SFDVKD. CDR3 sequence (DNA): TGTGCCACCAGTGATTCGAGCGGGGGGCCAGGAGATACGCAGTATTTT. It specifies CATSDSSGGPGDTQYF.

This CDR3 is CASSFTDRGEKLFF. The CDR3 nucleotides read TGTGCCAGCAGTTTTACCGACAGGGGTGAAAAACTGTTTTTT. V is TRBV28 and J is TRBJ1-4, with 8 nucleotides matching TRBD1. This CDR3 has 14 amino acids. Per germline, CDR1 MDHEN and CDR2 SYDVKM. V lost 3 bases, J lost 7 bases, and 4 bases stayed unmatched.